The 17 T cell receptor beta chains reported below all come from one sample, sequenced in a study of cytomegalovirus exposure and HLA in healthy donors. The primer mix had 60 Vbeta and 13 Jbeta primers. Only in-frame clones appear in the TCRdb table, and some are missing; sequencing was by immunoSEQ multiplex PCR. The table lists some 120,000 clones. Material for sequencing was PBMCs. These receptors were taken from a man aged 18-30 years in good health and CMV-seronegative.

This chain connects TRBV13 to TRBJ2-7; D is unresolved. V was cut by 6 bases and J by 1 base, with 7 bases left in between. Per germline, CDR1 PRHDT and CDR2 FYEKMQ (reference sequence). The CDR3 extends over 12 amino acids. The CDR3 loop is CASRGQSYEQYF. CDR3 in DNA: TGTGCCAGCAGGGGCCAATCCTACGAGCAGTACTTC.

In nucleotides, the CDR3 is TGTGCCAGCAGCTTAAGGCCACTCGGACAGGTCACCGGGGAGCTGTTTTTT. It yields the protein CASSLRPLGQVTGELFF. The J gene is TRBJ2-2, the V gene TRBV7-6; 7 nucleotides agree with TRBD1. The junction had 10 bases not matched to a gene; V was cut back by 2 bases and J by 4 bases. Germline V gene sequence: CDR1 SGHVS, CDR2 FNYEAQ. CDR3 size: 17 residues.

This sequence joins TRBV7-6 and TRBJ1-1; maybe TRBD1 (5 bases). The CDR3 covers 15 residues. The ends were cut back, 1 base at V and 2 bases at J, with 11 bases in the middle. The germline CDR1 and CDR2 sequences are SGHVS and FNYEAQ. For the CDR3, the DNA is TGTGCCAGCAGCTTAGTTGGGGCCGAAAACACTGAAGCTTTCTTT. Amino acid sequence: CASSLVGAENTEAFF.

The rearrangement joins TRBV7-9 to TRBJ2-7, with D unclear. The CDR3 spans 14 residues. V was shortened by 3 bases and J by 0 bases, with 9 bases between the two germline ends. CDR1 is SEHNR, CDR2 FQNEAQ, per germline (reference sequence). Here the CDR3 DNA reads TGTGCCAGCAGCTTGAGTCTAAGCTCCTACGAGCAGTACTTC. Its protein is CASSLSLSSYEQYF.

This chain connects TRBV7-6 to TRBJ2-2; D uncertain. V lost 5 bases and J 3 bases, leaving 10 bases between the germline ends. From germline, CDR1 is SGHVS and CDR2 FNYEAQ. This CDR3 is 14 amino acids long. This CDR3 reads CASSPPIYTGELFF. DNA of the CDR3: TGTGCCAGCAGCCCCCCCATTTACACCGGGGAGCTGTTTTTT.

The rearrangement uses TRBV23-1 and TRBJ2-1, with 9 nucleotides matching TRBD1. TRBV23-1 is given ORF status, its function remaining uncertain. V lost 6 bases to trimming and J lost 4 bases; unmatched junction nucleotides: 13. CDR3 length equals 17 residues. The CDR3 loop reads CASSTPAGTGLYNEQFF. CDR3 DNA: TGCGCCAGCAGCACCCCGGCCGGGACAGGGCTTTACAATGAGCAGTTCTTC.

Note on this clone: At one boundary the junction diverges from the germline segment, which might be a read error. The genes are TRBV10-2 and TRBJ1-1, with D perhaps matching TRBD1 (5 bases). Germline lookup yields CDR1 WSHSY and CDR2 SAAADI. The CDR3 consists of 14 residues. The CDR3 bases are TGCGCCAGCAGTGAGCAGGGTGTGAACGCTGAAGCTTTCTTT. Translation gives CASSEQGVNAEAFF.

With respect to this clone: This sample also contains other DNA sequences that code for the same CDR3. The V and J genes are TRBV6-1 and TRBJ1-4; D is unresolved. CDR1 and CDR2 (germline): MNHNS, SASEGT. The CDR3 is 13 residues long. Trimming left V 4 bases short and J 8 bases short, with 11 bases between. The chain's CDR3 is CASSVERGEKLFF. The CDR3 DNA is TGTGCCAGCAGTGTGGAGCGAGGGGAAAAACTGTTTTTT.

The V call is TRBV7-3, the J call TRBJ1-2; 7 bases are a match to TRBD1. The CDR3 sequence is 15 residues long. Per germline, CDR1 SGHTA and CDR2 FQGTGA. V was pared by 5 bases and J by 7 bases, with 13 bases of the junction left unmatched. CDR3 residues: CASSQREPYRGGYTF. CDR3 nucleotide sequence: TGTGCCAGCAGCCAAAGGGAACCTTACAGGGGTGGCTACACCTTC.

J is TRBJ1-2 and V is TRBV28; a possible D gene is TRBD1 (5 bases). The CDR3 length is 14 residues. CDR1 MDHEN and CDR2 SYDVKM come from the germline V gene. V lost 1 base, J lost 5 bases, and 11 bases lay in between. The CDR3 DNA follows: TGTGCCAGCAGTTTATATGCAGGGCCATATGGCTACACCTTC. It yields the protein CASSLYAGPYGYTF.

The rearrangement joins TRBV2 to TRBJ1-1, with 7 positions matching TRBD1. Germline assignment: CDR1 SNHLY and CDR2 FYNNEI. There are 13 residues in the CDR3. With V trimmed by 5 bases and J by 7 bases, 7 bases remained unmatched. The CDR3 region has the DNA TGTGCCAGCAGTACCCCCGGACAGGATGAAGCTTTCTTT. Its protein is CASSTPGQDEAFF.

V gene TRBV5-1 combines with J gene TRBJ2-2; 7 bases fit TRBD1. Trimming cost V 0 bases and J 2 bases; bases outside gene matches: 13. CDR1 is SGHRS, CDR2 YFSETQ, per germline. The CDR3 sequence is 19 residues long. The CDR3 coding sequence is TGCGCCAGCAGCTTGGGTCGAGATAGGACAGGCGATAACACCGGGGAGCTGTTTTTT. It translates to CASSLGRDRTGDNTGELFF.

The J gene is TRBJ2-1, the V gene TRBV18; no clear D. CDR1 is KGHSH and CDR2 is LQKENI in the germline V gene. Trimming took off 1 base at V and 0 bases at J, with 16 bases between the two ends. The CDR3 covers 18 residues. This chain's CDR3 is CASSPLGSQTLSYNEQFF. The DNA for the CDR3 is TGTGCCAGCTCACCACTGGGTAGTCAGACTCTCTCCTACAATGAGCAGTTCTTC.

J is TRBJ1-5 and V is TRBV19; 7 bases are shared with TRBD1. The CDR3 has 15 residues. With V trimmed by 6 bases and J by 0 bases, 5 bases remained unmatched. Germline loops: CDR1 LNHDA, CDR2 SQIVND (reference sequence). Here the CDR3 reads CASSTGQNSNQPQHF. The CDR3 nucleotides are TGTGCCAGTAGCACGGGACAGAATAGCAATCAGCCCCAGCATTTT.

This chain connects TRBV28 to TRBJ1-5; no definite D call. The CDR3 totals 13 residues. Per the germline V gene, CDR1 is MDHEN and CDR2 is SYDVKM. V lost 2 bases and J lost 2, with 4 bases in between. The CDR3, as DNA: TGTGCCAGCAGTTTAGTAGGCAATCAGCCCCAGCATTTT. Translation: CASSLVGNQPQHF.

The V gene is TRBV7-9, the J gene TRBJ1-2, with 9 bases aligning to TRBD1. This CDR3 comprises 13 residues. Per the germline V gene, CDR1 is SEHNR and CDR2 is FQNEAQ (reference sequence). J lost 8 bases, V lost 6 bases, and 7 bases had no gene match. The chain's CDR3 is CASSGQGKIGYTF. The CDR3 DNA follows: TGTGCCAGCAGTGGACAGGGGAAGATAGGCTACACCTTC.

This sequence joins TRBV6-1 and TRBJ1-4; a weak D match, TRBD1 (5 bases). The CDR3 is 16 residues long. Germline V gene lookup returns CDR1 MNHNS and CDR2 SASEGT. Trimming pared 3 bases from V and 7 bases from J, leaving 18 bases between. The CDR3 DNA follows: TGTGCCAGCAGTGACGAGGCGGGACCGACGGGTGAAAAACTGTTTTTT. Its translation: CASSDEAGPTGEKLFF.